This T cell receptor (beta chain) derives from a study of response to subunit inactivated influenza vaccine. In TCRdb, the RT-PCR reads were re-called with MiXCR into one record per CDR3 protein. The sample shows 450,000 to 600,000 distinct CDR3 sequences, approximately 15% of them seen only once. The V gene end was trimmed by 4 bases and the J gene end by 6 bases; junction bases not matched to a gene: 16. CDR1 GTSNPN and CDR2 SVGIG come from the germline V gene (reference sequence). This CDR3 is 17 amino acids long. Points on this clonotype: Its antigen is undetermined.

Findings and caveats of the study: The authors suggested that few new T cells are recruited per seasonal influenza vaccination.

The sample in question was CD4+ T cells sorted from PBMCs, obtained less than 30 months after vaccination. The sequence was obtained from a man aged 50 to 69 who received an inactivated influenza vaccine. This chain links TRBV30 with TRBJ2-1, with 9 bases fitting TRBD1. DNA for the CDR3: TGTGCCTGGACGCCCCTTTTACAGGGGGCGCAGATCAATGAGCAGTTCTTC. Translating gives CAWTPLLQGAQINEQFF. The whole variable domain, remainder taken from reference TRBV30 and TRBJ2-1, is SQTIHQWPATLVQPVGSPLSLECTVEGTSNPNLYWYRQAAGRGLQLLFYSVGIGQISSEVPQNLSASRPQDRQFILSSKKLLLSDSGFYLCAWTPLLQGAQINEQFFGPGTRLTVL.